Listed below are T cell receptor beta chains from one sample, sequenced in a study of control samples from healthy donors and cancer patients. The method was immunoSEQ multiplex PCR; TCRdb's version includes in-frame clones alone and lacks a portion of them. The table lists 25,000 to 35,000 clones, roughly 94% of them singletons. Source material: blood. The receptors originated from a man aged 60 to 75 in good health. Both conserved end residues are part of each CDR3. The D gene is left open where the match is weak. Some rows mark clone size as missing; the rest say once, few, many or name a class of expanded clone.

D: TRBD1; J: TRBJ1-1; V: TRBV19; size: NA; CDR3: CASSSSGGYGTEAFF; DNA: TGTGCCAGTAGTTCCTCAGGGGGCTACGGCACTGAAGCTTTCTTT
D: TRBD2; J: TRBJ2-7; V: TRBV4-1; size: once; CDR3: CASSQVAGGASYEQYF; DNA: TGCGCCAGCAGCCAAGTCGCCGGGGGGGCCTCCTACGAGCAGTACTTC
D: NA; J: TRBJ1-1; V: TRBV18; size: NA; CDR3: CASSPLTRNTEAFF; DNA: TGTGCCAGCTCACCACTTACAAGGAACACTGAAGCTTTCTTT
D: NA; J: TRBJ2-1; V: TRBV6-5; size: NA; CDR3: CASTPDAYNEQFF; DNA: TGTGCCAGCACCCCGGACGCATACAATGAGCAGTTCTTC
D: NA; J: TRBJ1-5; V: TRBV19; size: NA; CDR3: CASRGAQYQPQHF; DNA: TGTGCCAGCAGGGGCGCACAGTATCAGCCCCAGCATTTT
D: TRBD1; J: TRBJ1-2; V: TRBV5-1; size: NA; CDR3: CASSLLQGDYGYTF; DNA: TGCGCCAGCAGCTTGTTACAGGGGGACTATGGCTACACCTTC
D: TRBD1; J: TRBJ1-2; V: TRBV15; size: NA; CDR3: CATSRDVRGTNYGYTF; DNA: TGTGCCACCAGCAGAGATGTCAGGGGGACTAACTATGGCTACACCTTC
D: NA; J: TRBJ1-2; V: TRBV10-3; size: NA; CDR3: CAISESPGYGYTF; DNA: TGTGCCATCAGTGAGTCGCCGGGCTATGGCTACACCTTC
D: TRBD1; J: TRBJ2-3; V: TRBV4-3; size: once; CDR3: CASRPETGASTDTQYF; DNA: TGCGCCAGCAGACCCGAGACAGGGGCTAGCACAGATACGCAGTATTTT
D: NA; J: TRBJ2-5; V: TRBV5-8; size: NA; CDR3: CASSPPGEETQYF; DNA: TGTGCCAGCAGCCCTCCAGGGGAAGAGACCCAGTACTTC
D: TRBD1; J: TRBJ2-5; V: TRBV19; size: NA; CDR3: CASSIQQGAQETQYF; DNA: TGTGCCAGTAGTATCCAACAGGGGGCCCAAGAGACCCAGTACTTC
D: NA; J: TRBJ1-3; V: TRBV7-2; size: NA; CDR3: CASSLGREGGNTIYF; DNA: TGTGCCAGCAGCTTAGGCAGAGAGGGTGGAAACACCATATATTTT
D: NA; J: TRBJ1-2; V: TRBV5-1; size: NA; CDR3: CASSLASGADYGYTF; DNA: TGCGCCAGCAGCTTGGCCTCGGGGGCGGATTATGGCTACACCTTC
D: NA; J: TRBJ1-1; V: TRBV2; size: NA; CDR3: CASSRDSNTEAFF; DNA: TGTGCCAGCAGTCGGGACTCGAACACTGAAGCTTTCTTT
D: NA; J: TRBJ1-2; V: TRBV4-3; size: NA; CDR3: CASSQELPSNYGYTF; DNA: TGCGCCAGCAGCCAAGAACTCCCCTCAAACTATGGCTACACCTTC
D: TRBD2; J: TRBJ2-7; V: TRBV12-5; size: NA; CDR3: CASGLVPGGLAGPLYEQYF; DNA: TGTGCTAGTGGTTTGGTACCGGGAGGACTAGCGGGACCCCTCTACGAGCAGTACTTC
D: NA; J: TRBJ2-6; V: TRBV19; size: NA; CDR3: CASSIGPSGANVLTF; DNA: TGTGCCAGTAGTATAGGGCCCTCTGGGGCCAACGTCCTGACTTTC
D: NA; J: TRBJ1-4; V: TRBV27; size: once; CDR3: CARGSNNEKLFF; DNA: TGTGCCAGGGGCAGTAATAATGAAAAACTGTTTTTT
D: NA; J: TRBJ2-3; V: TRBV6-5; size: NA; CDR3: CASSYSQVLDTQYF; DNA: TGTGCCAGCAGTTACTCACAAGTATTAGATACGCAGTATTTT
D: TRBD1; J: TRBJ1-1; V: TRBV2; size: NA; CDR3: CASRGRTGEGAEAFF; DNA: TGTGCCAGCAGGGGGAGAACAGGGGAAGGAGCTGAAGCTTTCTTT
D: NA; J: TRBJ1-6; V: TRBV11-2; size: NA; CDR3: CASSARQANNSPLHF; DNA: TGTGCCAGCAGCGCACGACAGGCCAATAATTCACCCCTCCACTTT
D: NA; J: TRBJ2-2; V: TRBV5-6; size: NA; CDR3: CASSPISRGDTGELFF; DNA: TGTGCCAGCAGCCCGATTTCCCGGGGAGACACCGGGGAGCTGTTTTTT
D: NA; J: TRBJ1-2; V: TRBV7-2; size: NA; CDR3: CASSLGQGWFLYGYTF; DNA: TGTGCCAGCAGCTTAGGGCAGGGTTGGTTTTTGTATGGCTACACCTTC
D: TRBD1; J: TRBJ1-4; V: TRBV7-2; size: NA; CDR3: CASSPRGPRSGTVEKLFF; DNA: TGTGCCAGCAGCCCAAGGGGGCCCCGGTCAGGTACCGTTGAAAAACTGTTTTTT
D: TRBD1; J: TRBJ1-4; V: TRBV7-2; size: NA; CDR3: CASSFKGAGSNEKLFF; DNA: TGTGCCAGCAGCTTTAAGGGGGCAGGGTCTAATGAAAAACTGTTTTTT
D: NA; J: TRBJ1-1; V: TRBV2; size: once; CDR3: CASSLGENTEAFF; DNA: TGTGCCAGCAGTCTGGGAGAGAACACTGAAGCTTTCTTT
D: NA; J: TRBJ1-3; V: TRBV18; size: NA; CDR3: CASSPGTANTIYF; DNA: TGTGCCAGCTCACCAGGGACGGCGAACACCATATATTTT
D: NA; J: TRBJ2-1; V: TRBV7-2; size: NA; CDR3: CASSLPSAEQFF; DNA: TGTGCCAGCAGCTTACCTAGCGCTGAGCAGTTCTTC
D: NA; J: TRBJ1-2; V: TRBV6-2/TRBV6-3; size: NA; CDR3: CASSPRDPLNYGYTF; DNA: TGTGCCAGCAGCCCCCGGGACCCATTAAACTATGGCTACACCTTC
D: TRBD2; J: TRBJ2-1; V: TRBV5-1; size: NA; CDR3: CASSPVTSGGAIEQFF; DNA: TGCGCCAGCAGCCCCGTAACTAGCGGGGGGGCGATTGAGCAGTTCTTC
D: TRBD1; J: TRBJ1-5; V: TRBV19; size: once; CDR3: CASSWDRVNNQPQHF; DNA: TGTGCCAGTAGTTGGGACAGGGTGAACAATCAGCCCCAGCATTTT
D: NA; J: TRBJ1-3; V: TRBV28; size: NA; CDR3: CAVPGLSGNTIYF; DNA: TGTGCCGTTCCCGGGTTATCTGGAAACACCATATATTTT
D: NA; J: TRBJ1-6; V: TRBV5-5; size: NA; CDR3: CASSLGQLLSPLHF; DNA: TGTGCCAGCAGCTTGGGTCAACTCCTCTCACCCCTCCACTTT
D: NA; J: TRBJ2-3; V: TRBV23-1; size: once; CDR3: CASPTRSRPDTQYF; DNA: TGCGCCAGCCCGACAAGGAGCCGCCCAGATACGCAGTATTTT
D: NA; J: TRBJ1-5; V: TRBV10-2; size: NA; CDR3: CASSLDGAGTLPRSNQPQHF; DNA: TGCGCCAGCAGCCTCGACGGGGCCGGGACTCTCCCTAGGAGCAATCAGCCCCAGCATTTT
D: NA; J: TRBJ1-5; V: TRBV7-2; size: NA; CDR3: CASRGQTNQPQHF; DNA: TGTGCCAGCCGCGGACAGACAAATCAGCCCCAGCATTTT
D: NA; J: TRBJ1-1; V: TRBV7-2; size: NA; CDR3: CASRIGLNTEAFF; DNA: TGTGCCAGCAGGATAGGATTGAACACTGAAGCTTTCTTT
D: TRBD1; J: TRBJ1-1; V: TRBV25-1; size: NA; CDR3: CASSLQGTGTEAFF; DNA: TGTGCCAGCAGCTTACAGGGGACAGGCACTGAAGCTTTCTTT
D: NA; J: TRBJ2-7; V: TRBV7-6; size: NA; CDR3: CASSLTQTGRGYEQYF; DNA: TGTGCCAGCAGCTTAACTCAGACAGGTAGAGGATACGAGCAGTACTTC
D: NA; J: TRBJ2-5; V: TRBV7-2; size: NA; CDR3: CASSPRRFSETQYF; DNA: TGTGCCAGCAGCCCCCGGCGGTTCTCCGAGACCCAGTACTTC
D: TRBD1; J: TRBJ1-6; V: TRBV9; size: NA; CDR3: CASSVDLRGQGNNSPLHF; DNA: TGTGCCAGCAGCGTAGATCTGAGGGGACAGGGTAATAATTCACCCCTCCACTTT
D: NA; J: TRBJ2-7; V: TRBV20-1; size: once; CDR3: CSARTSYEQYF; DNA: TGCAGTGCTAGAACCTCCTACGAGCAGTACTTC
D: NA; J: TRBJ2-3; V: TRBV5-5; size: NA; CDR3: CASSLVAGTDTQYF; DNA: TGTGCCAGCAGCTTGGTGGCAGGGACAGATACGCAGTATTTT
D: TRBD2; J: TRBJ2-1; V: TRBV29-1; size: NA; CDR3: CSVSGGAGGPGEQFF; DNA: TGCAGCGTTTCCGGCGGAGCGGGGGGGCCCGGTGAGCAGTTCTTC
D: NA; J: TRBJ2-2; V: TRBV6-2/TRBV6-3; size: once; CDR3: CASSYYFAGVELFF; DNA: TGTGCCAGCAGTTACTACTTTGCAGGGGTCGAGCTGTTTTTT
D: NA; J: TRBJ1-4; V: TRBV5-5; size: NA; CDR3: CASSVEVGKLFF; DNA: TGTGCCAGCAGCGTGGAGGTTGGCAAACTGTTTTTT
D: NA; J: TRBJ2-2; V: TRBV20-1; size: NA; CDR3: CSARTTGELFF; DNA: TGCAGTGCTAGAACTACCGGGGAGCTGTTTTTT
D: NA; J: TRBJ2-3; V: TRBV2; size: NA; CDR3: CASAGASTDTQYF; DNA: TGTGCCAGCGCAGGGGCTAGTACAGATACGCAGTATTTT
D: NA; J: TRBJ2-7; V: TRBV14; size: NA; CDR3: CASSGPRPSEQYF; DNA: TGTGCCAGCAGCGGGCCCCGACCCTCCGAGCAGTACTTC
D: NA; J: TRBJ1-5; V: TRBV12-3/TRBV12-4; size: NA; CDR3: CASSLDQPQHF; DNA: TGTGCCAGCAGTTTAGATCAGCCCCAGCATTTT
D: TRBD1; J: TRBJ2-7; V: TRBV7-9; size: NA; CDR3: CASSSIHRDRNYEQYF; DNA: TGTGCCAGCAGCTCTATCCATCGGGACAGAAACTACGAGCAGTACTTC
D: TRBD1; J: TRBJ1-6; V: TRBV27; size: NA; CDR3: CASSLTGGFGGTYNSPLHF; DNA: TGTGCCAGCAGTTTAACAGGGGGCTTCGGAGGAACCTATAATTCACCCCTCCACTTT
D: TRBD1; J: TRBJ1-2; V: TRBV7-2; size: NA; CDR3: CASSPQGGSGYTF; DNA: TGTGCCAGCAGCCCGCAGGGGGGATCTGGCTACACCTTC
D: TRBD1; J: TRBJ1-1; V: TRBV6-2/TRBV6-3; size: NA; CDR3: CASSSDRAQGDTEAFF; DNA: TGTGCCAGCAGTTCGGACAGGGCTCAAGGGGACACTGAAGCTTTCTTT